This entry features one T cell receptor beta chain sequence. Its binding antigen is unknown. No much larger clone is present one base from it, and per-base qualities are unavailable. To prepare the library, the immunoSEQ multiplex PCR assay was applied. Turning to the authors' computational methods: A statistical classification framework was developed to diagnose cytomegalovirus status using the catalog of TCR beta chain sequences. Drawn from immuneACCESS, this table holds only the in-frame rearrangements with V and J called that TCRdb kept. Clones are partly lost; checked studies trace under half to an unresolved V gene and leave the rest unexplained. V and J calls and clone size follow that table, whereas D and trimming were derived from the DNA. The sample has about 130,000 clones on record, approximately 94% of them singletons. The ten largest clones take up 1.7% of the sample. Trimming takes 3 bases from V and 2 bases from J, and the germline ends sit 16 bases apart. From a lookup of the germline V gene, CDR1 and CDR2 are SGHDT and YYEEEE. From its cysteine to its phenylalanine, the CDR3 spans 16 amino acids. Of all the DNA, just the CDR3 is kept, 48 bases in frame from base 1.

This sample is drawn from a study of cytomegalovirus exposure and HLA in healthy donors (dated by TCRdb to the late 2010s). Context from the whole study: According to a later analysis, the 120 validation repertoires were produced on the same platform as the 666 repertoires of the first cohort. To predict cytomegalovirus infection status, the study combined high-throughput TCR immunosequencing, statistical association of individual TCRs with disease status, and machine learning. The study aimed to test whether signatures of past pathogen exposure could be identified by cataloging public T cell receptors. Along with the approximately 600-subject first cohort, a separate validation cohort of around 110 different subjects was used.

General conclusions and limits of the study: In the study, 164 TCR beta chains were listed as associated with cytomegalovirus. A later analysis found that TCRs clustered in the first cohort also tended to co-occur in the 95 to 150 validation repertoires, with 94% of cluster scores above 0. A few of the identified cytomegalovirus-associated TCR beta chains were confirmed in vitro to be specific for cytomegalovirus antigens. It was suggested by the authors that the approach could potentially be generalized to other disease states and immunological phenotypes. Across donors, most TCR sequences were observed very rarely, whereas some public TCRs were present in many individuals. The validation cohort had no HLA typing available for a later analysis, so co-occurrence within that cohort was assessed over all 130 or so repertoires. The classifier was reported to diagnose cytomegalovirus status with high specificity and sensitivity in both the original cohort and the validation cohort.

The donors were included in the validation cohort of 90 to 150 subjects, a group kept apart from the approximately 650-subject first cohort. The V gene is TRBV5-6 and the J gene is TRBJ2-3; a weak D assignment points to TRBD2 (6 bases agree). The receptor's source is a man in his late teens or twenties in good health and CMV-seronegative. Sequenced: PBMCs. The encoded CDR3 is CASSWTTRPATDTQYF. The DNA reads as follows: TGTGCCAGCAGCTGGACGACTAGGCCGGCCACAGATACGCAGTATTTT.